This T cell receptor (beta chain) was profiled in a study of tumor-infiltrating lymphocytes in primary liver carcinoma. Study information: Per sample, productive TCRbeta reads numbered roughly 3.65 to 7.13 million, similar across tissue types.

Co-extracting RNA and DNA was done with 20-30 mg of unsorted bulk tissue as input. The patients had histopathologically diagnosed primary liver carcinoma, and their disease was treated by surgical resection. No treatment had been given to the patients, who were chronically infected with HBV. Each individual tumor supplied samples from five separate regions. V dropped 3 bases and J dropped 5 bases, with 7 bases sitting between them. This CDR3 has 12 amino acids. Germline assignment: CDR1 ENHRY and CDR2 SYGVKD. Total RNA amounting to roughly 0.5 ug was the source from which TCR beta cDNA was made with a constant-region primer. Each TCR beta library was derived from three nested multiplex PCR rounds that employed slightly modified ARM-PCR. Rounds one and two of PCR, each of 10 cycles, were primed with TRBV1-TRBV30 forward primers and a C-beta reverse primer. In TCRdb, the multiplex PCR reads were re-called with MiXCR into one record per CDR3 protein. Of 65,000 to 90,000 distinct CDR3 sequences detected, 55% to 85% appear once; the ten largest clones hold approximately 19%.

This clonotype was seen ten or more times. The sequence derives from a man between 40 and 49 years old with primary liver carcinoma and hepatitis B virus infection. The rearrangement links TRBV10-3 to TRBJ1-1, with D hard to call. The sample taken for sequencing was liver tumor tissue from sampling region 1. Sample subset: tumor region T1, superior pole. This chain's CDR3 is CAISEQRTEAFF. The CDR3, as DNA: TGTGCCATCAGTGAACAGCGGACTGAAGCTTTCTTT.